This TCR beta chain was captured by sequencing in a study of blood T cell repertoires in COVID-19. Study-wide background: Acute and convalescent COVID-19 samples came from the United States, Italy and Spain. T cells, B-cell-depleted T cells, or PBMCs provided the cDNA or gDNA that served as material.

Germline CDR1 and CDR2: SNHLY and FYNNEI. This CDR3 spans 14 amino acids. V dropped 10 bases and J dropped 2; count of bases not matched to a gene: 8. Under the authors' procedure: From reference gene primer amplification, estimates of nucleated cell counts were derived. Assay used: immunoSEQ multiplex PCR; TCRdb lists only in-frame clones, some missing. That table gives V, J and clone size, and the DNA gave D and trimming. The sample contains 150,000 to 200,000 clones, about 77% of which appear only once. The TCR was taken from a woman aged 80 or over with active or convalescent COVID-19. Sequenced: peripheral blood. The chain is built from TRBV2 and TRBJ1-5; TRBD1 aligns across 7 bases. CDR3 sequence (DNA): TGTGCCACCAGGGGGGCGCGTGGCAATCAGCCCCAGCATTTT. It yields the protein CATRGARGNQPQHF.